Each of the 27 T cell receptor beta chains below was sequenced from the same sample in a study of shared clonotypes between healthy human individuals. The data were produced by immunoSEQ multiplex PCR, yet TCRdb's version contains in-frame clones alone and is incomplete. The sample lists about 2.1 million clones, around 93% occurring once. CD8 cells regarded as naive lacked CD45RO, were positively chosen for CCR7, and omitted terminally differentiated effector memory CD45RA+ cells. The material sequenced was naive CD8+ T cells from PBMCs. Receptors were obtained from a man between 18 and 35 years old in good health. Some clones in this sample may be carry-over from other donors' samples.

This rearrangement joins TRBV30 to TRBJ2-1; D call uncertain. Germline loops: CDR1 GTSNPN, CDR2 SVGIG (reference sequence). V lost 1 base and J 7 bases, leaving 8 bases between the germline ends. CDR3 length: 12 residues. CDR3 protein: CAWSAKGNEQFF. The CDR3 DNA reads TGTGCCTGGAGTGCGAAGGGAAATGAGCAGTTCTTC.

The CDR3 loop reads CSVEDQVSGLNYGYTF. The CDR3 DNA reads as TGCAGCGTTGAAGATCAGGTTTCGGGGCTTAACTATGGCTACACCTTC. J is TRBJ1-2 and V is TRBV29-1, with a weak D call TRBD1 (5 bases). This CDR3 contains 16 residues. CDR1 is SQVTM, CDR2 ANQGSEA, per germline. V lost 0 bases and J lost 1, with 15 bases in between. Full variable domain (outside the CDR3, taken from reference TRBV29-1 and TRBJ1-2): SAVISQKPSRDICQRGTSLTIQCQVDSQVTMMFWYRQQPGQSLTLIATANQGSEATYESGFVIDKFPISRPNLTFSTLTVSNMSPEDSSIYLCSVEDQVSGLNYGYTFGSGTRLTVV.

The chain couples TRBV7-9 to TRBJ2-2; 7 bases are shared with TRBD1. Germline lookup yields CDR1 SEHNR and CDR2 FQNEAQ (reference sequence). The CDR3 is 16 residues long. Germline trimming cut 5 bases from V and 5 bases from J; bases unmatched to any gene: 11. CDR3 sequence (DNA): TGTGCCAGCAGCCCGAGAGACAGGGCTTTGACCGGGGAGCTGTTTTTT. Its protein product is CASSPRDRALTGELFF. The full variable domain, with the rest looked up from reference TRBV7-9 and TRBJ2-2, is DTGVSQNPRHKITKRGQNVTFRCDPISEHNRLYWYRQTLGQGPEFLTYFQNEAQLEKSRLLSDRFSAERPKGSFSTLEIQRTEQGDSAMYLCASSPRDRALTGELFFGEGSRLTVL.

The chain links TRBV5-6 to TRBJ1-1; tentative D call: TRBD1 (5 bases). CDR3 length equals 15 residues. Trimming shortened V by 3 bases and J by 5 bases, and 17 bases separated the two germline ends. Looked up from germline, CDR1 is SGHDT and CDR2 is YYEEEE. Here the CDR3 reads CASSYSSNRGTEAFF. The CDR3 nucleotides are TGTGCCAGCAGCTACTCCTCAAACCGGGGGACTGAAGCTTTCTTT. The full variable domain, rest sourced from reference TRBV5-6 and TRBJ1-1, is DAGVTQSPTHLIKTRGQQVTLRCSPKSGHDTVSWYQQALGQGPQFIFQYYEEEERQRGNFPDRFSGHQFPNYSSELNVNALLLGDSALYLCASSYSSNRGTEAFFGQGTRLTVV.

The rearrangement links TRBV13 to TRBJ2-2; TRBD2 agrees at 7 bases. CDR1 and CDR2 from the germline V gene are PRHDT and FYEKMQ (reference sequence). The CDR3 sequence is 16 residues long. The junction had 5 bases not matched to a gene; V was cut back by 3 bases and J by 1 base. The CDR3 nucleotides read TGTGCCAGCAGCTTTCGTTTAGCGGGGAACACCGGGGAGCTGTTTTTT. Translated, it gives CASSFRLAGNTGELFF.

Details on this clone: Other nucleotide sequences from this sample produce the same CDR3. This rearrangement joins TRBV4-3 to TRBJ2-7; either TRBD1 or TRBD2 may supply D (5 bases each). The germline gives CDR1 LGHNA, CDR2 YSLEER. This CDR3 spans 14 amino acids. Trimming cost V 1 base and J 2 bases, with 9 bases left between them. CDR3 amino acids: CASSQARGAYEQYF. The CDR3, as DNA: TGCGCCAGCAGCCAAGCTCGAGGGGCCTACGAGCAGTACTTC.

The chain employs TRBV28 and TRBJ1-4; no reliable D call. Germline-derived CDR1 and CDR2 are MDHEN and SYDVKM. This CDR3 region has 15 residues. Trimming cost V 2 bases and J 1 base, with 8 bases left between them. CDR3 protein: CASSLTGLTNEKLFF. As DNA, the CDR3 is TGTGCCAGCAGTTTAACCGGATTAACTAATGAAAAACTGTTTTTT. Based on the CDR3 plus reference TRBV28 and TRBJ1-4, the full variable domain is DVKVTQSSRYLVKRTGEKVFLECVQDMDHENMFWYRQDPGLGLRLIYFSYDVKMKEKGDIPEGYSVSREKKERFSLILESASTNQTSMYLCASSLTGLTNEKLFFGSGTQLSVL.

This chain uses TRBV27 with TRBJ2-7; 15 nucleotides agree with TRBD2. The trim removed 6 bases at V and 5 bases at J, leaving 5 bases unmatched. The CDR3 contains 15 residues. From germline, CDR1 is MNHEY and CDR2 SMNVEV (reference sequence). CDR3 DNA: TGTGCCAGCAGAAAGGGACTAGCGGGAGGCCACGAGCAGTACTTC. The encoded protein is CASRKGLAGGHEQYF.

The chain combines TRBV5-8 with TRBJ1-2; D is undetermined. CDR3 length: 13 amino acids. The germline V and J ends were trimmed by 1 base and 4 bases, with 8 bases remaining between them. Germline-derived CDR1 and CDR2 are SGHTS and YDEGEE. Here the CDR3 DNA reads TGTGCCAGCAGCTTGATTTGGGTCTATGGCTACACCTTC. It encodes CASSLIWVYGYTF.

This chain uses TRBV4-3 with TRBJ2-1; D is undetermined. Trimming cost V 4 bases and J 6 bases, with 19 bases left between them. CDR1 and CDR2 from the germline V gene are LGHNA and YSLEER. The CDR3 runs 16 residues. As DNA, the CDR3 is TGCGCCAGCAGCCCACACAGCGCTGAACCCTCCAATGAGCAGTTCTTC. Translation: CASSPHSAEPSNEQFF.

V usage is TRBV5-1 and J usage is TRBJ2-7; 7 nucleotides line up with TRBD2. The CDR3 covers 17 residues. The germline CDR1 and CDR2 sequences are SGHRS and YFSETQ. Germline trimming cut 0 bases from V and 0 bases from J; bases unmatched to any gene: 9. The CDR3 DNA reads as TGCGCCAGCAGCTTGGCCCCTGGGGGGGGGTTCTCCTACGAGCAGTACTTC. It yields the protein CASSLAPGGGFSYEQYF. Using reference TRBV5-1 and TRBJ2-7 for the parts outside the CDR3, the full variable domain is KAGVTQTPRYLIKTRGQQVTLSCSPISGHRSVSWYQQTPGQGLQFLFEYFSETQRNKGNFPGRFSGRQFSNSRSEMNVSTLELGDSALYLCASSLAPGGGFSYEQYFGPGTRLTVT.

The CDR3 region has the DNA TGTGCCAGCAGTTTAGAAGGGACAGGCTATGGCTACACCTTC. Translating it yields CASSLEGTGYGYTF. This chain connects TRBV27 to TRBJ1-2, with 8 positions matching TRBD1. The CDR3 is 14 residues long. The junction had 3 bases not matched to a gene; V was cut back by 2 bases and J by 4 bases. The germline CDR1 and CDR2 sequences are MNHEY and SMNVEV (reference sequence).

The chain employs TRBV18 and TRBJ2-5, with unresolved D. Germline V gives CDR1 KGHSH, CDR2 LQKENI. V was clipped by 0 bases and J by 1 base, with 3 bases between them. CDR3 size: 13 residues. For the CDR3, the DNA is TGTGCCAGCTCACCACCCCCCCAAGAGACCCAGTACTTC. This encodes CASSPPPQETQYF.

This clone has a single count. The chain links TRBV19 to TRBJ2-1; maybe TRBD2 (6 bases). In germline, CDR1 is LNHDA, CDR2 SQIVND (reference sequence). The CDR3 consists of 14 residues. The ends were cut back, 3 bases at V and 6 bases at J, with 12 bases in the middle. The CDR3 sequence is CASSMVGDSNEQFF. The CDR3 DNA reads as TGTGCCAGTAGTATGGTGGGGGACTCCAATGAGCAGTTCTTC.

This clone was found once. The chain carries TRBV27 and TRBJ2-2; D is undetermined. The CDR3 sequence is 15 residues long. Germline CDR1 and CDR2: MNHEY and SMNVEV (reference sequence). The V end was cut by 1 base, the J end by 2 bases, with 8 bases between. CDR3 DNA sequence: TGTGCCAGCAGTTTATATCCCAGAAACACCGGGGAGCTGTTTTTT. This sequence encodes CASSLYPRNTGELFF.

The chain combines TRBV27 with TRBJ1-2; D possibly corresponds to TRBD1 (6 bases). Germline V CDR1 and CDR2: MNHEY, SMNVEV (reference sequence). The V end was cut by 2 bases, the J end by 0 bases, with 13 bases between. The CDR3 loop spans 16 amino acids. CDR3 in amino acids: CASSLTPGQPNYGYTF. The CDR3 DNA sequence: TGTGCCAGCAGTTTAACCCCCGGACAGCCTAACTATGGCTACACCTTC.

As regards this clone: At the DNA level, this CDR3 is encoded by other sequences in the same sample as well. V usage is TRBV27 and J usage is TRBJ2-1, with a tentative D call TRBD2 (6 bases). The germline V gene has CDR1 MNHEY and CDR2 SMNVEV (reference sequence). Trimming pared 3 bases from V and 10 bases from J, leaving 7 bases between. CDR3 length: 11 residues. CDR3 sequence reads: CASSLAGEQFF. The CDR3 DNA reads as TGTGCCAGCAGTTTGGCGGGGGAGCAGTTCTTC.

This chain joins TRBV6-1 and TRBJ2-7; the match to TRBD1 covers 11 bases. Germline V gives CDR1 MNHNS, CDR2 SASEGT. V trimming: 1 base; J trimming: 1 base; junction bases outside the gene matches: 9. This CDR3 is 18 amino acids long. CDR3 nucleotide sequence: TGTGCCAGCAGTGAAGAGACCGCAGGGACAGGGGGATCCTACGAGCAGTACTTC. As protein: CASSEETAGTGGSYEQYF.

The chain recombines TRBV30 with TRBJ1-2, with D perhaps TRBD1 (6 bases). V lost 2 bases, J lost 4 bases, and 14 bases lay in between. CDR1 is GTSNPN, CDR2 SVGIG, per germline (reference sequence). The CDR3 has 14 residues. The chain's CDR3 is CAWSRGAASYGYTF. As DNA, the CDR3 is TGTGCCTGGAGTAGGGGGGCTGCAAGCTATGGCTACACCTTC. Drawing the rest from reference TRBV30 and TRBJ1-2, the complete variable domain is SQTIHQWPATLVQPVGSPLSLECTVEGTSNPNLYWYRQAAGRGLQLLFYSVGIGQISSEVPQNLSASRPQDRQFILSSKKLLLSDSGFYLCAWSRGAASYGYTFGSGTRLTVV.

Comment on this clone: Additional DNA sequences in this sample encode the identical CDR3. The chain recombines TRBV6-1 with TRBJ1-1; unclear D gene. The V and J ends lost 2 bases and 8 bases respectively, with 6 bases between them. CDR1 and CDR2 (germline): MNHNS, SASEGT. The CDR3 loop spans 11 amino acids. DNA for the CDR3: TGTGCCAGCAGTGAATTGACGGAAGCTTTCTTT. Residues: CASSELTEAFF.

The CDR3 coding sequence is TGCAGCGTTGGAAGTGTGCAAGAGACCCAGTACTTC. Amino acid sequence: CSVGSVQETQYF. V usage is TRBV29-1 and J usage is TRBJ2-5; D is undetermined. This CDR3 is 12 amino acids long. Trimming left V 4 bases short and J 2 bases short, with 8 bases between. The V gene's germline CDR1 is SQVTM and CDR2 ANQGSEA.

The V and J genes are TRBV2 and TRBJ2-5; a possible D gene is TRBD2 (7 bases). Trimming stripped 7 bases from V and 1 base from J, with 19 bases between. The CDR3 sequence is 16 residues long. The germline V gene has CDR1 SNHLY and CDR2 FYNNEI. CDR3 sequence reads: CASMTSRGDIQETQYF. The CDR3, as DNA: TGTGCCAGCATGACCAGCCGGGGGGACATCCAAGAGACCCAGTACTTC.

The chain joins TRBV5-4 to TRBJ2-6; D is perhaps TRBD1 or TRBD2 (5 bases each). This CDR3 spans 17 amino acids. Germline CDR1 reads SGHNT; CDR2 reads YYREEE (reference sequence). Trimming removed 0 bases at V and 0 bases at J, with 10 bases between. CDR3 sequence reads: CASSLAGPFSGANVLTF. The DNA for the CDR3 is TGTGCCAGCAGCTTGGCGGGGCCGTTCTCTGGGGCCAACGTCCTGACTTTC. The whole variable domain, remainder taken from reference TRBV5-4 and TRBJ2-6, is ETGVTQSPTHLIKTRGQQVTLRCSSQSGHNTVSWYQQALGQGPQFIFQYYREEENGRGNFPPRFSGLQFPNYSSELNVNALELDDSALYLCASSLAGPFSGANVLTFGAGSRLTVL.

Only a few counts were recorded for this clone. Distinct nucleotide sequences in the sample also encode this CDR3. The V gene is TRBV27, the J gene TRBJ1-1, with 9 bases that match TRBD1. V dropped 4 bases and J dropped 1; count of bases not matched to a gene: 1. Germline V gene lookup returns CDR1 MNHEY and CDR2 SMNVEV (reference sequence). This CDR3 is 14 amino acids long. As DNA, the CDR3 is TGTGCCAGCAGTTCGACAGGGGGGAACACTGAAGCTTTCTTT. This translates into CASSSTGGNTEAFF.

The chain is built from TRBV27 and TRBJ1-1; D gene unclear. CDR1 is MNHEY, CDR2 SMNVEV, per germline (reference sequence). The V gene lost 1 base and the J gene lost 11 bases, with 14 bases spanning the gap. The CDR3 has 13 amino acids. In nucleotides, the CDR3 is TGTGCCAGCAGTTTATTTGAAAAAGAGAAGGCTTTCTTT. This gives the protein CASSLFEKEKAFF.

This rearrangement joins TRBV13 to TRBJ2-4, with D perhaps assigned TRBD1 or TRBD2 (6 bases each). CDR1 and CDR2 (germline): PRHDT, FYEKMQ (reference sequence). Trimming removed 3 bases from V and 8 bases from J, with 14 bases in between. There are 14 residues in the CDR3. CDR3 DNA sequence: TGTGCCAGCAGCTTGGGCGGAGGGGGAGACATTCAGTACTTC. Protein product: CASSLGGGGDIQYF. Filled out from reference TRBV13 and TRBJ2-4, the complete variable domain reads AAGVIQSPRHLIKEKRETATLKCYPIPRHDTVYWYQQGPGQDPQFLISFYEKMQSDKGSIPDRFSAQQFSDYHSELNMSSLELGDSALYFCASSLGGGGDIQYFGAGTRLSVL.

The chain is built from TRBV7-9 and TRBJ1-2; D gene ambiguous. CDR3 length: 13 residues. Trimming pared 4 bases from V and 3 bases from J, leaving 9 bases between. Germline loops: CDR1 SEHNR, CDR2 FQNEAQ (reference sequence). CDR3 sequence (DNA): TGTGCCAGCAGCTCTCCGGGCGACTATGGCTACACCTTC. This codes for CASSSPGDYGYTF.